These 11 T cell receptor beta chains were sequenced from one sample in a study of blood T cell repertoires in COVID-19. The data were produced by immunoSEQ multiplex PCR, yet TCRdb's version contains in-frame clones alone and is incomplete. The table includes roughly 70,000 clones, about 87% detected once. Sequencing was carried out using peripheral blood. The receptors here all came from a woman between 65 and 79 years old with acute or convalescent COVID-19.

CDR3 region: CASSLALSYNEQFF. The CDR3 DNA sequence: TGTGCCAGCAGCTTAGCCCTCTCCTACAATGAGCAGTTCTTC. V usage is TRBV11-2 and J usage is TRBJ2-1; D is ambiguous. Germline CDR1 and CDR2: SGHAT and FQNNGV. Trimming removed 1 base from V and 0 bases from J, with 4 bases in between. The CDR3 contains 14 residues.

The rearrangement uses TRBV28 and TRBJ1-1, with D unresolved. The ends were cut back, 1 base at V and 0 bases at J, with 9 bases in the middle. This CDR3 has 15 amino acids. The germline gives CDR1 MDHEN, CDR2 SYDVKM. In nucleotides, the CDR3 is TGTGCCAGCAGTTTATTGGCCCGAATGAACACTGAAGCTTTCTTT. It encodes CASSLLARMNTEAFF.

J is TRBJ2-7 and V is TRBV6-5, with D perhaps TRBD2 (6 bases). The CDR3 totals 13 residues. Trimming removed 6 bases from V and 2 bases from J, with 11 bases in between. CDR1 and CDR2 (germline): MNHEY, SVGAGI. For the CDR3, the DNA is TGTGCCAGCAGGCGGGACGGACCCTACGAGCAGTACTTC. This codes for CASRRDGPYEQYF.

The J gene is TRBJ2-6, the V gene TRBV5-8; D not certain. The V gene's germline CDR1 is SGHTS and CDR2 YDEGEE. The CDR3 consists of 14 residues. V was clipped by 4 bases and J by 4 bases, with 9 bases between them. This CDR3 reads CASSPIRGANVLTF. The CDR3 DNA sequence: TGTGCCAGCAGCCCGATCAGAGGGGCCAACGTCCTGACTTTC. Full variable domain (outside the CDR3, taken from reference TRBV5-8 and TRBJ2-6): EAGVTQSPTHLIKTRGQQATLRCSPISGHTSVYWYQQALGLGLQFLLWYDEGEERNRGNFPPRFSGRQFPNYSSELNVNALELEDSALYLCASSPIRGANVLTFGAGSRLTVL.

CDR3 nucleotides: TGTGCCAGCAGCTTAGATCTAAGGGTACTTGCGGGCGGCTACACCTTC. Its protein is CASSLDLRVLAGGYTF. The chain has TRBV11-2 and TRBJ1-2, with D unclear. Trimming stripped 0 bases from V and 8 bases from J, with 19 bases between. The germline gives CDR1 SGHAT, CDR2 FQNNGV. The CDR3 is made up of 16 amino acids.

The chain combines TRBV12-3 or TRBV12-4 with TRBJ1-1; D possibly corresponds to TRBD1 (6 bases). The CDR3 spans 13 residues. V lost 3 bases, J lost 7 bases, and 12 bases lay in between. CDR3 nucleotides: TGTGCCAGCAGTTTTGGCGGGGGCAATGAAGCTTTCTTT. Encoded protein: CASSFGGGNEAFF.

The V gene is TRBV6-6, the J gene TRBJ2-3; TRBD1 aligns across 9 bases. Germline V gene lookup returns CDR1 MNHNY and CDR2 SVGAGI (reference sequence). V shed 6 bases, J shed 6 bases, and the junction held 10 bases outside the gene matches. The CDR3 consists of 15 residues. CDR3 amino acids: CASSNRGPTGDTQYF. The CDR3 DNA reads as TGTGCCAGCAGCAACAGGGGGCCCACTGGGGATACGCAGTATTTT.

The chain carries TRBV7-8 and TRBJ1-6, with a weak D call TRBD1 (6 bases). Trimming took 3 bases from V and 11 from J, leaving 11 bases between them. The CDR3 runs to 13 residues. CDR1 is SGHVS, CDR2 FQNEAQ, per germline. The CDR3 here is CASSFPTGPPLHF. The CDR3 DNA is TGTGCCAGCAGCTTCCCGACAGGCCCACCCCTCCACTTT.

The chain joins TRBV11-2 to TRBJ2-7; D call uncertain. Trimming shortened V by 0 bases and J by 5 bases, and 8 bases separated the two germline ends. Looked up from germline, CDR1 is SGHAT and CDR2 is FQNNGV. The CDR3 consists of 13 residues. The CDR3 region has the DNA TGTGCCAGCAGCTTAGACAGGCTTGACGAGCAGTACTTC. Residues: CASSLDRLDEQYF.

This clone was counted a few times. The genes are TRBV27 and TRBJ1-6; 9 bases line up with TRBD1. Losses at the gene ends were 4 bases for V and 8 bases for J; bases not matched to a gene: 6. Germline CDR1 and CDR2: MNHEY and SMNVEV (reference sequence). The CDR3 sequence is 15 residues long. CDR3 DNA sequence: TGTGCCAGCAGTTCGCCGGGACAGGGTTATTCACCCCTCCACTTT. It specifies CASSSPGQGYSPLHF.

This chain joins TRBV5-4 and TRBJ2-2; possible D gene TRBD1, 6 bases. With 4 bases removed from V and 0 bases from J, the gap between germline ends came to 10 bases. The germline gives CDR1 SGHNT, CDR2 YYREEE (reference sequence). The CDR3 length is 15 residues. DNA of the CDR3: TGTGCCAGCAGCGCTGGGACAACGAACACCGGGGAGCTGTTTTTT. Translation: CASSAGTTNTGELFF.